This T cell receptor (beta chain) was recorded in a study of vaccination effects on CD4 cells after COVID-19. Study as a whole: Participants received two doses of either the BNT162b2 or mRNA-1273 vaccine. The study's findings and limits: Only a few convalescent patients and no early post-infection timepoints featured in the study.

Points on this clone: Its antigen remains unidentified.

ViraFEST used viral peptide pools to expand antigen-specific CD4+ T cells before sequencing. Researchers isolated CD4+ T cells once 9 to 11 days of culture had elapsed. Nobody among the vaccine recipients had prior SARS-CoV-2 infection (nucleocapsid antibodies were negative). With 8.5 to 10 ug/ml peptides and around 9.6 IU/ml IL-2, a few million PBMC per well were cultured. Trimming left V 0 bases short and J 4 bases short, with 17 bases between. This CDR3 comprises 17 residues. Germline CDR1 is SGHRS and CDR2 is YFSETQ. Generated by immunoSEQ multiplex PCR, the TCRdb table keeps only in-frame clones and is missing some. The sample has tens of thousands of clones; about 72% are singletons.

The V gene is TRBV5-1, the J gene TRBJ1-3, with D unclear. Material: CD4+ T cells from PBMCs cultured with HCoV-NL63 spike peptides, obtained before COVID-19 vaccination. The receptor was derived from a human donor who received a COVID-19 vaccine. DNA for the CDR3: TGCGCCAGCAGCTTGGCGATACAAGGCGGCGGGGGAAACACCATATATTTT. Encoded protein: CASSLAIQGGGGNTIYF. Variable domain in full (rest from reference TRBV5-1 and TRBJ1-3): KAGVTQTPRYLIKTRGQQVTLSCSPISGHRSVSWYQQTPGQGLQFLFEYFSETQRNKGNFPGRFSGRQFSNSRSEMNVSTLELGDSALYLCASSLAIQGGGGNTIYFGEGSWLTVV.